What follows are 25 T cell receptor beta chains derived from one specimen sequenced in a study of cytomegalovirus exposure and HLA in healthy donors. The PCR used 60 Vbeta and 13 Jbeta primers. Using immunoSEQ multiplex PCR, the repertoire was profiled, and TCRdb retains in-frame clones only, with some absent. The table lists approximately 97,000 clones, around 73% of them singletons, with roughly 4.3% in the top ten. The sequenced sample was PBMCs. The receptors shown here come from a woman in her 40s in good health and CMV-seropositive.

The chain links TRBV28 to TRBJ1-2; 10 bases are shared with TRBD1. V lost 5 bases and J lost 4; bases outside the gene matches: 10. CDR1 is MDHEN and CDR2 is SYDVKM in the germline V gene. The CDR3 runs to 16 residues. CDR3 coding DNA: TGTGCCAGCAGTGAGGCAGGGACAGGGGTGGGCTATGGCTACACCTTC. It specifies CASSEAGTGVGYGYTF.

The J gene is TRBJ2-7, the V gene TRBV4-2, with 8 bases matching TRBD2. Germline trimming cut 0 bases from V and 5 bases from J; bases unmatched to any gene: 6. The germline CDR1 and CDR2 sequences are LGHNA and YNFKEQ. The CDR3 spans 15 residues. CDR3 in DNA: TGTGCCAGCAGCCAAGAGACTAGCGTTCCCAACGAGCAGTACTTC. Protein: CASSQETSVPNEQYF.

The chain combines TRBV5-6 with TRBJ2-7, with TRBD1 as a possible D gene (5 bases). The CDR3 is made up of 15 amino acids. Looked up from germline, CDR1 is SGHDT and CDR2 is YYEEEE. V gave up 6 bases and J gave up 3 bases, with 19 bases separating them. For the CDR3, the DNA is TGTGCCAGCACCACCCGACAGTTGGGGTTCTACGAGCAGTACTTC. Translating gives CASTTRQLGFYEQYF. The whole variable domain, remainder taken from reference TRBV5-6 and TRBJ2-7, is DAGVTQSPTHLIKTRGQQVTLRCSPKSGHDTVSWYQQALGQGPQFIFQYYEEEERQRGNFPDRFSGHQFPNYSSELNVNALLLGDSALYLCASTTRQLGFYEQYFGPGTRLTVT.

The J gene is TRBJ2-2, the V gene TRBV6-1; TRBD1 might be the D (5 bases). Germline V gene lookup returns CDR1 MNHNS and CDR2 SASEGT. V lost 2 bases and J lost 8, with 9 bases in between. The CDR3 extends over 13 amino acids. The CDR3 DNA sequence: TGTGCCAGCAGTGAAAGGGGATTGGGGGAGCTGTTTTTT. Protein product: CASSERGLGELFF.

The gene calls are TRBV7-6 and TRBJ2-5; 7 nucleotides agree with TRBD1. There are 15 residues in the CDR3. Germline V gene lookup returns CDR1 SGHVS and CDR2 FNYEAQ. The ends lost 6 bases at V and 1 base at J; junction bases unmatched: 8. The CDR3 reads CASSLTGTVQETQYF. CDR3 nucleotides: TGTGCCAGCAGTCTCACCGGGACAGTCCAAGAGACCCAGTACTTC.

The rearrangement links TRBV27 to TRBJ2-3; 11 bases match TRBD2. This CDR3 is 18 amino acids long. CDR1 and CDR2 from the germline V gene are MNHEY and SMNVEV (reference sequence). J was trimmed by 0 bases and V by 6 bases; bases with no gene match: 11. CDR3 DNA sequence: TGTGCCAGCAGCCCTAACGGGGGACTAGCGGTTAGCACAGATACGCAGTATTTT. It is translated as CASSPNGGLAVSTDTQYF.

This chain connects TRBV7-2 to TRBJ2-7; possible D gene TRBD2, 6 bases. Germline lookup yields CDR1 SGHTA and CDR2 FQGNSA. The CDR3 extends over 14 amino acids. V dropped 5 bases and J dropped 2 bases, with 13 bases sitting between them. The DNA of the CDR3 is TGTGCCAGCAGCCGGAGGGCGGCTACCTACGAGCAGTACTTC. As protein: CASSRRAATYEQYF.

This rearrangement joins TRBV12-2 to TRBJ2-3; whether TRBD2, the table's D call, matches the DNA was not checked. TRBV12-2 has pseudogene status. The CDR3 totals 15 residues. CDR3 residues: CASRLKGLPPDTQYF. CDR3 nucleotides: TGTGCAAGTCGCTTAAAGGGACTCCCGCCAGATACGCAGTATTTT.

The CDR3 nucleotides read TGTGCCAGTAAGATGGGGGCCACTGAAGCTTTCTTT. Amino acid sequence: CASKMGATEAFF. The chain employs TRBV19 and TRBJ1-1, with a possible D match to TRBD1 (6 bases). CDR3 length equals 12 residues. Per the germline V gene, CDR1 is LNHDA and CDR2 is SQIVND (reference sequence). V lost 7 bases and J 4 bases, leaving 10 bases between the germline ends.

This clone has just one count. V is TRBV4-1 and J is TRBJ2-7; unclear D gene. Trimming shortened V by 2 bases and J by 1 base, and 6 bases separated the two germline ends. Germline assignment: CDR1 MGHRA and CDR2 YSYEKL. The CDR3 consists of 13 residues. The CDR3 coding sequence is TGCGCCAGCAGCCAACAGATTTCCTACGAGCAGTACTTC. Protein product: CASSQQISYEQYF.

The V and J genes are TRBV6-5 and TRBJ2-7; the D gene is possibly TRBD2 (6 bases). This CDR3 has 12 residues. Trimming cost V 6 bases and J 4 bases, with 10 bases left between them. Germline CDR1 MNHEY, CDR2 SVGAGI. The CDR3 region has the DNA TGTGCCAGCAGCCCGGGGACTTACGAGCAGTACTTC. Protein product: CASSPGTYEQYF.

This clone was recorded only once. V usage is TRBV6-5 and J usage is TRBJ2-5, with D maybe TRBD2 (5 bases). V lost 2 bases to trimming and J lost 4 bases, with 17 bases between them. The CDR3 covers 16 residues. Germline CDR1 MNHEY, CDR2 SVGAGI. Here the CDR3 reads CASSYEAAAVGETQYF. The CDR3 coding sequence is TGTGCCAGCAGTTACGAAGCGGCGGCGGTGGGAGAGACCCAGTACTTC.

The chain is built from TRBV6-5 and TRBJ2-7; no clear D gene. CDR3 size: 15 residues. Germline loops: CDR1 MNHEY, CDR2 SVGAGI. Trimming left V 7 bases short and J 3 bases short, with 19 bases between. CDR3 in amino acids: CASKISRNSDYEQYF. CDR3 DNA sequence: TGTGCCAGCAAAATATCTCGGAACAGTGACTACGAGCAGTACTTC.

The chain couples TRBV21-1 to TRBJ2-7; the table gives TRBD2 as D, unverified against the DNA. TRBV21-1 is given as a pseudogene. The CDR3 extends over 15 amino acids. The CDR3 bases are TGTGCCAGCCCTGAGATCCTCCTAAGCTCCTACGAGCAGTACTTC. This sequence encodes CASPEILLSSYEQYF.

The chain carries TRBV5-4 and TRBJ2-7; no reliable D call. The V end was cut by 2 bases, the J end by 6 bases, with 9 bases between. This CDR3 comprises 12 residues. The germline V gene has CDR1 SGHNT and CDR2 YYREEE (reference sequence). The DNA for the CDR3 is TGTGCCAGCAGCTTCAGTACGGGCGAGCAGTACTTC. Encoded protein: CASSFSTGEQYF.

This clone showed up just once. This chain uses TRBV27 with TRBJ1-2; a weak D match, TRBD1 (5 bases). V was trimmed by 3 bases and J by 4 bases, leaving 21 bases between them. Germline CDR1 and CDR2: MNHEY and SMNVEV (reference sequence). The CDR3 loop spans 17 amino acids. The CDR3 region is CASSFFPREPGLYGYTF. CDR3 DNA sequence: TGTGCCAGCAGTTTTTTCCCCAGGGAACCGGGCCTCTATGGCTACACCTTC.

The CDR3 loop reads CASNWAQGWMNTEAFF. CDR3 nucleotides: TGTGCCAGCAATTGGGCTCAGGGGTGGATGAACACTGAAGCTTTCTTT. V is TRBV28 and J is TRBJ1-1; TRBD1 is a possible D gene (6 bases). The CDR3 sequence is 16 residues long. Germline-derived CDR1 and CDR2 are MDHEN and SYDVKM. V gave up 7 bases and J gave up 0 bases, with 18 bases separating them.

This chain links TRBV7-9 with TRBJ1-5; D ambiguous. Trimming shortened V by 2 bases and J by 6 bases, and 5 bases separated the two germline ends. Germline assignment: CDR1 SEHNR and CDR2 FQNEAQ (reference sequence). This CDR3 comprises 12 residues. The CDR3 loop is CASSLNSQPQHF. As DNA, the CDR3 is TGTGCCAGCAGCTTAAATAGTCAGCCCCAGCATTTT.

The rearrangement links TRBV15 to TRBJ2-1, with TRBD2 identical over 9 bases. Trimming took 1 base from V and 9 from J; bases not matched to a gene: 7. Germline-derived CDR1 and CDR2 are LNHNV and YYDKDF (reference sequence). The CDR3 is made up of 15 amino acids. CDR3 sequence: CATSRVSGSPREQFF. The CDR3 bases are TGTGCCACCAGCAGAGTTAGCGGGAGCCCCCGTGAGCAGTTCTTC.

The V call is TRBV4-1, the J call TRBJ2-3, with 10 bases lining up with TRBD1. With V trimmed by 2 bases and J by 3 bases, 5 bases remained unmatched. Germline V gene sequence: CDR1 MGHRA, CDR2 YSYEKL. The CDR3 covers 16 residues. CDR3: CASSQLGTGVTDTQYF. The CDR3 region has the DNA TGCGCCAGCAGCCAACTCGGGACAGGGGTTACAGATACGCAGTATTTT.

This chain connects TRBV9 to TRBJ2-7, with D maybe TRBD1 (6 bases). V was trimmed by 5 bases and J by 3 bases, leaving 21 bases between them. The CDR3 loop spans 16 amino acids. The germline V gene encodes CDR1 SGDLS and CDR2 YYNGEE. The CDR3 DNA reads TGTGCCAGCAGTGGCACCGACGGGGACAAGTTCTACGAGCAGTACTTC. It encodes CASSGTDGDKFYEQYF.

The rearrangement links TRBV21-1 to TRBJ2-2; the D call TRBD2 from the table was never checked on the DNA. TRBV21-1 is annotated as a pseudogene. CDR3 size: 14 residues. The CDR3 sequence: CASSQREMTGELFF. The DNA of the CDR3 is TGTGCCAGCAGCCAGCGGGAAATGACCGGGGAGCTGTTTTTT.

This chain links TRBV5-1 with TRBJ1-2; D perhaps matches TRBD1 (5 bases). This CDR3 is built from 16 residues. Trimming removed 1 base from V and 3 bases from J, with 16 bases in between. Per germline, CDR1 SGHRS and CDR2 YFSETQ. In DNA form, the CDR3 reads TGCGCCAGCAGCTTGATCGCCTCAGGGTCCGACTATGGCTACACCTTC. Its translation: CASSLIASGSDYGYTF.

The chain joins TRBV28 to TRBJ1-5; D gene uncertain. Germline lookup yields CDR1 MDHEN and CDR2 SYDVKM. Between the trimmed V and J ends, which lost 4 bases and 1 base, there was a span of 11 bases. The CDR3 loop spans 15 amino acids. This CDR3 is CASSSNTVSNQPQHF. CDR3 DNA sequence: TGTGCCAGCAGTTCAAACACAGTGAGCAATCAGCCCCAGCATTTT. Complete variable domain (other parts from reference TRBV28 and TRBJ1-5): DVKVTQSSRYLVKRTGEKVFLECVQDMDHENMFWYRQDPGLGLRLIYFSYDVKMKEKGDIPEGYSVSREKKERFSLILESASTNQTSMYLCASSSNTVSNQPQHFGDGTRLSIL.

The rearrangement joins TRBV4-1 to TRBJ2-1, with 8 bases identical to TRBD2. Germline V gene data show CDR1 as MGHRA and CDR2 as YSYEKL. V was clipped by 4 bases and J by 8 bases; unmatched bases: 19. The CDR3 has 18 residues. The DNA for the CDR3 is TGCGCCAGCAGCCCGCGGAACTTACTAGCGGTTTTTGGTTATGAGCAGTTCTTC. It is translated as CASSPRNLLAVFGYEQFF.